The text below deals with one T cell receptor (beta chain). Its target is not known. The study sequenced TCR beta in blood CD8+ and CD4+ T cells. It was negative isolation that provided the CD8+ and CD4+ T cells, whereas TEMRA cells were enriched by FACS. These data come from a study of CD8 T cells in Susac syndrome. Points from the study as a whole: The study recognized that the number of individuals in its TCR sequencing and HLA analysis was relatively small.

RNA in amounts of roughly 0.5 to 1 ug was reverse transcribed with random hexamers. By means of immunoSEQ multiplex PCR, TCR beta CDR3 spanning 54 Vbeta and 13 Jbeta underwent amplification. TCRdb redid the calling of the immunoSEQ multiplex PCR reads with MiXCR, one entry per CDR3 protein. The top ten hold approximately 0.094% of the sample, which has approximately 180,000 distinct CDR3 sequences, approximately 93% seen once. V was clipped by 1 base and J by 4 bases, with 16 bases between them. Looked up from germline, CDR1 is SNHLY and CDR2 is FYNNEI. The CDR3 has 16 residues. The receptor's source is a human donor with multiple sclerosis. V usage is TRBV2 and J usage is TRBJ1-1, with D possibly TRBD1 on 6 matching bases. Sequenced: CD4+ T cells from PBMCs. The CDR3 coding sequence is TGTGCCAGCAGTGAAGGCGTGGGCAGGGGCAGCACTGAAGCTTTCTTT. Translation: CASSEGVGRGSTEAFF.